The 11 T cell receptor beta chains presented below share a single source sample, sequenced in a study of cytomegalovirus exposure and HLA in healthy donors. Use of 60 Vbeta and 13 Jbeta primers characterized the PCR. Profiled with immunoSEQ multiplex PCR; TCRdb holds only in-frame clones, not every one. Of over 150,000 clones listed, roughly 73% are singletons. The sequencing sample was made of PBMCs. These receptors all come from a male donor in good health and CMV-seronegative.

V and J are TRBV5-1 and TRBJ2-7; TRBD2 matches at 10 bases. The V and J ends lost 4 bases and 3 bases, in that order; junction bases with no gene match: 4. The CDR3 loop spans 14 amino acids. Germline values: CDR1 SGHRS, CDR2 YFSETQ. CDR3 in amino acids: CASSPGTSDYEQYF. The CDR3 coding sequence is TGCGCCAGCAGCCCCGGGACTAGCGACTACGAGCAGTACTTC.

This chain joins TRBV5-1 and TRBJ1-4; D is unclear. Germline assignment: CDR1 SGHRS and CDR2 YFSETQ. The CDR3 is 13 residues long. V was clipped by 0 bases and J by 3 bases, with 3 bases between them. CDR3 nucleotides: TGCGCCAGCAGCTTGGTCTCTAATGAAAAACTGTTTTTT. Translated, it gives CASSLVSNEKLFF.

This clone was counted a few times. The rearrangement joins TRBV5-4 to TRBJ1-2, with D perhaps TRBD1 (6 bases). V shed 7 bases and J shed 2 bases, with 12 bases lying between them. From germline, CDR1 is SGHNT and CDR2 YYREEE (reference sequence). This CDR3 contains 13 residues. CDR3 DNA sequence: TGTGCCAGCGCCCCGGACAGAAACTATGGCTACACCTTC. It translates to CASAPDRNYGYTF.

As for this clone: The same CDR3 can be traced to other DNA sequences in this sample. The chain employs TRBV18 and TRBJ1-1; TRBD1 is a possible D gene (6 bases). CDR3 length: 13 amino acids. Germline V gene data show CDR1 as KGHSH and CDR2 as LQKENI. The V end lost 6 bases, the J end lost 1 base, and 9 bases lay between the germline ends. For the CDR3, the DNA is TGTGCCAGCTCCCCGGGACAGAACACTGAAGCTTTCTTT. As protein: CASSPGQNTEAFF. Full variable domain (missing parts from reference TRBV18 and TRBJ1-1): NAGVMQNPRHLVRRRGQEARLRCSPMKGHSHVYWYRQLPEEGLKFMVYLQKENIIDESGMPKERFSAEFPKEGPSILRIQQVVRGDSAAYFCASSPGQNTEAFFGQGTRLTVV.

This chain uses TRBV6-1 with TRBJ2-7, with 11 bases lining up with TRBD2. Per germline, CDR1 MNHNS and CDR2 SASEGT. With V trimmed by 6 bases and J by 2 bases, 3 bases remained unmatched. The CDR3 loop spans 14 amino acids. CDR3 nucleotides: TGTGCCAGCAGACTAGCGGGGGAGGCCTACGAGCAGTACTTC. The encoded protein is CASRLAGEAYEQYF.

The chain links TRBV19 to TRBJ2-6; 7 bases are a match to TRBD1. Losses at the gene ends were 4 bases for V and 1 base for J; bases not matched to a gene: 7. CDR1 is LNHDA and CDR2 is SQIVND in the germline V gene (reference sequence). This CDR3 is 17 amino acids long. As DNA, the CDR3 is TGTGCCAGTAGTACGGCAGGGGGAAGATCTGGGGCCAACGTCCTGACTTTC. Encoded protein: CASSTAGGRSGANVLTF. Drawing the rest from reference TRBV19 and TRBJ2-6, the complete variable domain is DGGITQSPKYLFRKEGQNVTLSCEQNLNHDAMYWYRQDPGQGLRLIYYSQIVNDFQKGDIAEGYSVSREKKESFPLTVTSAQKNPTAFYLCASSTAGGRSGANVLTFGAGSRLTVL.

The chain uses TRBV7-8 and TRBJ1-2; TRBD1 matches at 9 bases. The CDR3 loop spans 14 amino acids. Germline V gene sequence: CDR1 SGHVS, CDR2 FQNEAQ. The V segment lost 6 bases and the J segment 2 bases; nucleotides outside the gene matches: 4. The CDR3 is CASSGGQGNYGYTF. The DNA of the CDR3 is TGTGCCAGCAGTGGGGGACAGGGCAACTATGGCTACACCTTC. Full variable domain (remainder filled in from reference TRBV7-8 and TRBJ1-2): GAGVSQSPRYKVAKRGQDVALRCDPISGHVSLFWYQQALGQGPEFLTYFQNEAQLDKSGLPSDRFFAERPEGSVSTLKIQRTQQEDSAVYLCASSGGQGNYGYTFGSGTRLTVV.

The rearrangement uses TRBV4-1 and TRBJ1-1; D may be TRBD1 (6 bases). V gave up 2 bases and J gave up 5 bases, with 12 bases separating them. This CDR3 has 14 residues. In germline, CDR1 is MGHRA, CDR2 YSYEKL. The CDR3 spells CASSQQWGTTEAFF. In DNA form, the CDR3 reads TGCGCCAGCAGCCAACAATGGGGGACAACTGAAGCTTTCTTT.

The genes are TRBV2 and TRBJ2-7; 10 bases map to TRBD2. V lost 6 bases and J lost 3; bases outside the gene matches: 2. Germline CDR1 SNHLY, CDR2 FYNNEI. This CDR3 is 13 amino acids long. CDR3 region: CASSRTSGYEQYF. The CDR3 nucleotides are TGTGCCAGCAGCAGGACTAGCGGCTACGAGCAGTACTTC.

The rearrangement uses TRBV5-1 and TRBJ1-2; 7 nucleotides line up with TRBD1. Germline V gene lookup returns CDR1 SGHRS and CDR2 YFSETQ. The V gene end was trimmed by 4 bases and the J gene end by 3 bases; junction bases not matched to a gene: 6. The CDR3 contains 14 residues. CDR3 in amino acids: CASSAAGTDYGYTF. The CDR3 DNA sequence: TGCGCCAGCAGCGCCGCCGGGACAGACTATGGCTACACCTTC. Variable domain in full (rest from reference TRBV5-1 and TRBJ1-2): KAGVTQTPRYLIKTRGQQVTLSCSPISGHRSVSWYQQTPGQGLQFLFEYFSETQRNKGNFPGRFSGRQFSNSRSEMNVSTLELGDSALYLCASSAAGTDYGYTFGSGTRLTVV.

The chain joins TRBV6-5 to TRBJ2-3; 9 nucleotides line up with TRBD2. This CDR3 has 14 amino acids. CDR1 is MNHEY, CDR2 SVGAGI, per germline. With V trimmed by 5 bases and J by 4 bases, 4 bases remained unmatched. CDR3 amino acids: CASSPSGVSDTQYF. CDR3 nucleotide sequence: TGTGCCAGCAGTCCTAGCGGGGTTTCAGATACGCAGTATTTT.